A selection of T cell receptor beta chains follows, all from one sample in a study of CD8+CD57+ T cells in acquired aplastic anemia. One entry per CDR3 protein results from TCRdb running MiXCR on the reads. The sample holds around 130,000 distinct CDR3 sequences; approximately 50% are singletons and the top ten take about 31%. Material: sorted CD4+, CD8+, or CD8+CD57+ T cells (not recorded which) from PBMCs. Receptor source: a human donor with aplastic anemia. Both conserved end residues are part of each CDR3. Each record gives: D gene, V gene, J gene, clone size, CDR3 DNA, CDR3 protein. D genes are given only for firm matches. Size is omitted from some rows. Given values are once, few, many or a class for expanded clones.

D gene: TRBD1; V gene: TRBV2; J gene: TRBJ1-1; clone size: few; CDR3 DNA: TGTGCCAGCAGGGGGACAGGGGCCAACACTGAAGCTTTCTTT; CDR3 protein: CASRGTGANTEAFF
D gene: .; V gene: TRBV10-3; J gene: TRBJ2-7; clone size: .; CDR3 DNA: TGTGCCATCAGTGAGTGGGACGGATCCCCCTACGAGCAGTACTTC; CDR3 protein: CAISEWDGSPYEQYF
D gene: .; V gene: TRBV20-1; J gene: TRBJ2-3; clone size: .; CDR3 DNA: TGCAGTGTGGGCAGGGCAGGACTCAGCACAGATACGCAGTATTTT; CDR3 protein: CSVGRAGLSTDTQYF
D gene: .; V gene: TRBV5-4; J gene: TRBJ1-6; clone size: .; CDR3 DNA: TGTGCCAGCAGCTTGGATGCAGAGGAAGATTCACCCCTCCACTTT; CDR3 protein: CASSLDAEEDSPLHF
D gene: TRBD1; V gene: TRBV24-1; J gene: TRBJ2-7; clone size: many; CDR3 DNA: TGTGCCACCAGTGAAACAGGGGGTTCCTACGAGCAGTACTTC; CDR3 protein: CATSETGGSYEQYF
D gene: TRBD1; V gene: TRBV28; J gene: TRBJ2-7; clone size: .; CDR3 DNA: TGTGCCAGCAGCCACGACCGGGACAGCTCCTACGAGCAGTACTTC; CDR3 protein: CASSHDRDSSYEQYF
D gene: TRBD2; V gene: TRBV7-2; J gene: TRBJ2-3; clone size: .; CDR3 DNA: TGTGCCAGCAGCTTAGCGCGGTCGGGAGGGCCGCATACGCAGTATTTT; CDR3 protein: CASSLARSGGPHTQYF
D gene: .; V gene: TRBV2; J gene: TRBJ2-3; clone size: .; CDR3 DNA: TGTGCCACTCCCTTCGCAGATACGCAGTATTTT; CDR3 protein: CATPFADTQYF
D gene: .; V gene: TRBV7-3; J gene: TRBJ1-1; clone size: many; CDR3 DNA: TGTGCCAGCAGCTTATTTGGGGGGAACACTGAAGCTTTCTTT; CDR3 protein: CASSLFGGNTEAFF
D gene: TRBD1; V gene: TRBV2; J gene: TRBJ1-2; clone size: .; CDR3 DNA: TGTGCCAGCATGTCGGGACAGGGGGTGAGCTACACCTTC; CDR3 protein: CASMSGQGVSYTF
D gene: .; V gene: TRBV24-1; J gene: TRBJ2-1; clone size: .; CDR3 DNA: TGTGCCACCAGTCTAACAGGCGATGAGCAGTTCTTC; CDR3 protein: CATSLTGDEQFF
D gene: TRBD1; V gene: TRBV24-1; J gene: TRBJ1-1; clone size: .; CDR3 DNA: TGTGCCACCAGTGATTCGACAGGGCTGGACACTGAAGCTTTCTTT; CDR3 protein: CATSDSTGLDTEAFF
D gene: TRBD2; V gene: TRBV3-1; J gene: TRBJ2-7; clone size: .; CDR3 DNA: TGTGCCAGGGAGGGCTGGGGGACTAGCGCCACAGGGGTCTACGAGCAGTACTTC; CDR3 protein: CAREGWGTSATGVYEQYF
D gene: TRBD2; V gene: TRBV18; J gene: TRBJ2-5; clone size: .; CDR3 DNA: TGTGCCAGCTCACCACCGACGGGGGGGCGGATTGGAGAGGCCCAGTACTTC; CDR3 protein: CASSPPTGGRIGEAQYF
D gene: .; V gene: TRBV15; J gene: TRBJ2-7; clone size: once; CDR3 DNA: TGTGCCACCAGCAGAGATTCCCCTTACGAGCAGTACTTC; CDR3 protein: CATSRDSPYEQYF
D gene: TRBD2; V gene: TRBV7-7; J gene: TRBJ2-2; clone size: .; CDR3 DNA: TGTGCCAGCAGCCAGTCTAGCGGGGGGCCGAACACCGGGGAGCTGTTTTTT; CDR3 protein: CASSQSSGGPNTGELFF
D gene: TRBD1; V gene: TRBV29-1; J gene: TRBJ2-5; clone size: .; CDR3 DNA: TGCAGCGTCGGGGACACAGGGGTAGAGACCCAGTACTTC; CDR3 protein: CSVGDTGVETQYF
D gene: .; V gene: TRBV2; J gene: TRBJ2-5; clone size: .; CDR3 DNA: TGTGCCAGTGAACTAGGATCTCGGGAGACCCAGTACTTC; CDR3 protein: CASELGSRETQYF
D gene: TRBD1; V gene: TRBV25-1; J gene: TRBJ1-2; clone size: .; CDR3 DNA: TGTGCCAGCAGCCGGGGACAGGGAGGAAACTATGGCTACACCTTC; CDR3 protein: CASSRGQGGNYGYTF
D gene: .; V gene: TRBV11-2; J gene: TRBJ2-4; clone size: .; CDR3 DNA: TGTGCCAGCAGCTTAAACAGGGAGGGAAACATTCAGTACTTC; CDR3 protein: CASSLNREGNIQYF
D gene: .; V gene: TRBV20-1; J gene: TRBJ2-7; clone size: .; CDR3 DNA: TGCAGTGCTAGCGATTCGAGCCACGGGCCCTACGAACAGTGCTTC; CDR3 protein: CSASDSSHGPYEQCF
D gene: .; V gene: TRBV5-5; J gene: TRBJ2-7; clone size: .; CDR3 DNA: TGTGCCAGCAGTGGTTTTATGGACGGTCCCTACGAGCAGTACTTC; CDR3 protein: CASSGFMDGPYEQYF
D gene: .; V gene: TRBV10-3; J gene: TRBJ2-3; clone size: .; CDR3 DNA: TGTGCCATCAGTGATAAGGGGGTGGGCACAGATACGCAGTATTTT; CDR3 protein: CAISDKGVGTDTQYF
D gene: TRBD1; V gene: TRBV29-1; J gene: TRBJ1-1; clone size: many; CDR3 DNA: TGCAGCGTTGATCAGGGGGCTTACACTGAAGCTTTCTTT; CDR3 protein: CSVDQGAYTEAFF
D gene: .; V gene: TRBV4-1; J gene: TRBJ1-6; clone size: many; CDR3 DNA: TGCGCCAGCAGCCAAGATTACAGGGCGGCAAATTCACCCCTCCACTTT; CDR3 protein: CASSQDYRAANSPLHF
D gene: .; V gene: TRBV10-3; J gene: TRBJ1-4; clone size: .; CDR3 DNA: TGTGCCGCCCGGGACCGGGCGGATGAAAAACTGTTTTTT; CDR3 protein: CAARDRADEKLFF
D gene: .; V gene: TRBV30; J gene: TRBJ2-2; clone size: .; CDR3 DNA: TGTGCCTGGATCCAGGGGTTTTTGGGCACCGGGGAGCTGTTTTTT; CDR3 protein: CAWIQGFLGTGELFF
D gene: TRBD2; V gene: TRBV5-4; J gene: TRBJ2-1; clone size: many; CDR3 DNA: TGTGCCAGCAGCTCCCGGGACTACACCTACAATGAGCAGTTCTTC; CDR3 protein: CASSSRDYTYNEQFF
D gene: .; V gene: TRBV10-2; J gene: TRBJ1-1; clone size: .; CDR3 DNA: TGCGCCGCCCAGGCGGCAGGGAAGGGGTCTGAAGCTTTCTTT; CDR3 protein: CAAQAAGKGSEAFF
D gene: TRBD2; V gene: TRBV20-1; J gene: TRBJ2-7; clone size: .; CDR3 DNA: TGCAGTGCCCCACAGCTGACTAGCGGATACGAGCAGTACTTC; CDR3 protein: CSAPQLTSGYEQYF
D gene: .; V gene: TRBV19; J gene: TRBJ1-2; clone size: .; CDR3 DNA: TGTGCCGGTAGTCCGACAGTGGCTAACTATGGCTACACCTTC; CDR3 protein: CAGSPTVANYGYTF
D gene: TRBD2; V gene: TRBV5-1; J gene: TRBJ2-7; clone size: .; CDR3 DNA: TGCGCCAGCAGCTCTCCGTCTAGCGGGGAATACGAGCAGTACTTC; CDR3 protein: CASSSPSSGEYEQYF
D gene: .; V gene: TRBV15; J gene: TRBJ2-5; clone size: few; CDR3 DNA: TGTGCCACCATAGCCCGAGGGGCGGACGAGACCCAGTACTTC; CDR3 protein: CATIARGADETQYF
D gene: TRBD1; V gene: TRBV20-1; J gene: TRBJ1-2; clone size: .; CDR3 DNA: TGCAGTGCTCACAGGGGCTTCTATGGCTACACCTTC; CDR3 protein: CSAHRGFYGYTF
D gene: .; V gene: TRBV19; J gene: TRBJ1-5; clone size: .; CDR3 DNA: TGTGCCAGTAGTATGCGGGAGGGCGGCCAGCCCCAGCATTTT; CDR3 protein: CASSMREGGQPQHF
D gene: .; V gene: TRBV10-3; J gene: TRBJ1-1; clone size: .; CDR3 DNA: TGTGCCATCAGTGACTACGACACCTTGAACACTGAAGCTTTCTTT; CDR3 protein: CAISDYDTLNTEAFF
D gene: TRBD2; V gene: TRBV20-1; J gene: TRBJ2-7; clone size: .; CDR3 DNA: TGCAGTGCTAGAGATGCTAGCGGGAGGGCCGCGTACTTC; CDR3 protein: CSARDASGRAAYF
D gene: .; V gene: TRBV6-2/TRBV6-3; J gene: TRBJ2-7; clone size: many; CDR3 DNA: TGTGCCAGCAGTTACCCGCAGTACGAGCAGTACTTC; CDR3 protein: CASSYPQYEQYF
D gene: TRBD2; V gene: TRBV19; J gene: TRBJ2-3; clone size: .; CDR3 DNA: TGTGCCAGTAGTGACCACCGCGGGGGAGATACGCAGTATTTT; CDR3 protein: CASSDHRGGDTQYF
D gene: TRBD1; V gene: TRBV7-3; J gene: TRBJ1-2; clone size: .; CDR3 DNA: TGTGCCAGCATCCCCTCAGGGGGGGTAGGCTACACCTTC; CDR3 protein: CASIPSGGVGYTF
D gene: TRBD1; V gene: TRBV2; J gene: TRBJ1-1; clone size: .; CDR3 DNA: TGTGCCAGCAGGAGGTCTCGGGGGACAGGGGACACTGAAGCTTTCTTT; CDR3 protein: CASRRSRGTGDTEAFF
D gene: .; V gene: TRBV15; J gene: TRBJ1-4; clone size: .; CDR3 DNA: TGTGCCACCAGCAGAGATCTGCTGGGAACTAATGAAAAACTGTTTTTT; CDR3 protein: CATSRDLLGTNEKLFF
D gene: .; V gene: TRBV20-1; J gene: TRBJ2-3; clone size: many; CDR3 DNA: TGCAGTGCAACCCTGGGGCTAGCGATCGTTTTAGGCACAGATACGCAGTATTTT; CDR3 protein: CSATLGLAIVLGTDTQYF
D gene: TRBD2; V gene: TRBV6-1; J gene: TRBJ2-3; clone size: once; CDR3 DNA: TGTGCCAGCAGTGTGGGGGGGGAGGTCACAGATACGCAGTATTTT; CDR3 protein: CASSVGGEVTDTQYF
D gene: .; V gene: TRBV7-3; J gene: TRBJ2-1; clone size: .; CDR3 DNA: TGTGCCAGCAGCTGGGTGGTGGGGAATGAGCAGTTCTTC; CDR3 protein: CASSWVVGNEQFF
D gene: TRBD1; V gene: TRBV19; J gene: TRBJ1-2; clone size: .; CDR3 DNA: TGTGCCAGTAGTATTGGGGCAGGGGGCGGCTACACCTTC; CDR3 protein: CASSIGAGGGYTF
D gene: .; V gene: TRBV24-1; J gene: TRBJ1-4; clone size: .; CDR3 DNA: TGTGCCACCAGTGATCCACCGACAGGCGCCCTTGAAAAACTGTTTTTT; CDR3 protein: CATSDPPTGALEKLFF
D gene: .; V gene: TRBV24-1; J gene: TRBJ2-5; clone size: .; CDR3 DNA: TGTGCCACCCAAAGAGCAGGGGCGCGGGAGACCCAGTACTTC; CDR3 protein: CATQRAGARETQYF
D gene: TRBD2; V gene: TRBV11-1; J gene: TRBJ2-3; clone size: .; CDR3 DNA: TGTGCCAGCAGCTTACCCCCCGGGGCGGGAGGGCCGGTGGGGCCCACAGATACGCAGTATTTT; CDR3 protein: CASSLPPGAGGPVGPTDTQYF
D gene: TRBD1; V gene: TRBV19; J gene: TRBJ1-2; clone size: .; CDR3 DNA: TGTGCCAGTAGTATATGGCAGGGGGATGGCTACACCTTC; CDR3 protein: CASSIWQGDGYTF
D gene: .; V gene: TRBV19; J gene: TRBJ1-2; clone size: many; CDR3 DNA: TGTGCCAGTAGTGACACCCCGGCGGGGGTGTATGGCTACACCTTC; CDR3 protein: CASSDTPAGVYGYTF
D gene: TRBD1; V gene: TRBV6-1; J gene: TRBJ2-7; clone size: many; CDR3 DNA: TGTGCCAGCCTAGAAGCACTGCCGGGACAGGGGTTCGGGCAGTACTTC; CDR3 protein: CASLEALPGQGFGQYF
D gene: .; V gene: TRBV10-3; J gene: TRBJ1-1; clone size: .; CDR3 DNA: TGTGCCATCAGTGACCGTATCCCTGAAGCTTTCTTT; CDR3 protein: CAISDRIPEAFF
D gene: .; V gene: TRBV7-8; J gene: TRBJ2-5; clone size: many; CDR3 DNA: TGTGCCAGCAGCTTAGTGACAGCCCGACCCCAAGAGACCCAGTACTTC; CDR3 protein: CASSLVTARPQETQYF
D gene: TRBD2; V gene: TRBV15; J gene: TRBJ2-1; clone size: few; CDR3 DNA: TGTGCCACCAGCAGAGGCGGAAGCGGGGGAGCGAACAATGAGCAGTTCTTC; CDR3 protein: CATSRGGSGGANNEQFF
D gene: .; V gene: TRBV15; J gene: TRBJ2-7; clone size: .; CDR3 DNA: TGTGCCACCAGCAGAGCCGGACAAGAGAGCTCCTACGAGCAGTACTTC; CDR3 protein: CATSRAGQESSYEQYF
D gene: .; V gene: TRBV25-1; J gene: TRBJ1-2; clone size: .; CDR3 DNA: TGTGCCAGCAGTGAATATTTAGAGGATAGCTATGGCTACACCTTC; CDR3 protein: CASSEYLEDSYGYTF
D gene: .; V gene: TRBV19; J gene: TRBJ1-2; clone size: few; CDR3 DNA: TGTGCCAGTAGTAGTCAGGGCTATGGCTACACCTTC; CDR3 protein: CASSSQGYGYTF
D gene: TRBD1; V gene: TRBV10-1; J gene: TRBJ2-7; clone size: .; CDR3 DNA: TGCGCCAGCAGCGCAGGGGGCTACCACGAGCAGTACTTC; CDR3 protein: CASSAGGYHEQYF
D gene: .; V gene: TRBV7-3; J gene: TRBJ1-6; clone size: .; CDR3 DNA: TGTGCCAGCACCTTAGGGATCTTTTCACCCCTCCACTTT; CDR3 protein: CASTLGIFSPLHF